The 17 T cell receptor beta chains below come from one sample, sequenced in a study of cytomegalovirus exposure and HLA in healthy donors. This PCR relied on a set of 60 Vbeta primers and 13 Jbeta primers. Method: immunoSEQ multiplex PCR; TCRdb's copy keeps in-frame clones and lacks some. This repertoire comprises 40,000 to 50,000 clones; its ten largest clones make up over 1.5%. Sequenced input: PBMCs. Every receptor here comes from a woman aged 25-40 years in good health and CMV-seronegative.

This rearrangement joins TRBV25-1 to TRBJ1-4; 7 bases are shared with TRBD1. Trimming cost V 5 bases and J 4 bases; bases outside gene matches: 7. Germline V CDR1 and CDR2: MGHDK, SYGVNS. The CDR3 is 15 amino acids. The CDR3 loop reads CASSTPTGYNEKLFF. CDR3 nucleotides: TGTGCCAGCAGTACTCCGACAGGGTATAATGAAAAACTGTTTTTT.

The rearrangement uses TRBV4-3 and TRBJ2-5, with 7 bases that match TRBD2. Germline-derived CDR1 and CDR2 are LGHNA and YSLEER. CDR3 size: 14 residues. The J segment lost 5 bases and the V segment lost 0 bases, leaving 3 bases of the junction unmatched. DNA for the CDR3: TGCGCCAGCAGCCAAGATTTCGGGGGGGAGACCCAGTACTTC. This sequence encodes CASSQDFGGETQYF.

The J gene is TRBJ2-1, the V gene TRBV4-3; the match to TRBD2 covers 9 bases. The CDR3 covers 18 residues. The germline CDR1 and CDR2 sequences are LGHNA and YSLEER. After removal of 0 bases from V and 5 bases from J, the junction contained 11 bases not matched to a gene. The CDR3 is CASSQDGVGAGGHNEQFF. CDR3 coding DNA: TGCGCCAGCAGCCAAGATGGAGTAGGAGCGGGAGGTCACAATGAGCAGTTCTTC.

V gene TRBV4-1 combines with J gene TRBJ1-5, with unresolved D. Trimming stripped 1 base from V and 0 bases from J, with 10 bases between. Germline V gives CDR1 MGHRA, CDR2 YSYEKL. This CDR3 is 16 amino acids long. The CDR3 here is CASSQGGAHSNQPQHF. DNA of the CDR3: TGCGCCAGCAGCCAAGGCGGAGCCCATAGCAATCAGCCCCAGCATTTT.

The chain links TRBV19 to TRBJ2-7, with TRBD2 matching over 7 bases. V lost 6 bases, J lost 1 base, and 9 bases stayed unmatched. Germline values: CDR1 LNHDA, CDR2 SQIVND (reference sequence). This CDR3 is built from 15 residues. CDR3 sequence (DNA): TGTGCCAGTAGGGTCGGGACTAAGGGGTCCTACGAGCAGTACTTC. Translated, it gives CASRVGTKGSYEQYF.

This chain uses TRBV6-6 with TRBJ2-7; TRBD1 matches at 10 bases. Trimming cost V 6 bases and J 5 bases; bases outside gene matches: 10. The CDR3 extends over 15 amino acids. From germline, CDR1 is MNHNY and CDR2 SVGAGI (reference sequence). CDR3 in DNA: TGTGCCAGCAGCCACCCGGGACAGGGGCTCAACGAGCAGTACTTC. This codes for CASSHPGQGLNEQYF.

The chain couples TRBV30 to TRBJ2-2; 7 nucleotides align to TRBD1. The CDR3 extends over 13 amino acids. In germline, CDR1 is GTSNPN, CDR2 SVGIG (reference sequence). Trimming at V came to 2 bases and at J to 6 bases, leaving 3 bases not matched to a gene. CDR3: CAWSPTGSGELFF. CDR3 sequence (DNA): TGTGCCTGGAGTCCGACAGGGTCCGGGGAGCTGTTTTTT.

The chain carries TRBV7-6 and TRBJ2-1, with 8 positions matching TRBD2. This CDR3 is built from 14 residues. Looked up from germline, CDR1 is SGHVS and CDR2 is FNYEAQ. After removal of 5 bases from V and 6 bases from J, the junction contained 6 bases not matched to a gene. The CDR3 sequence: CASSPGLGGNEQFF. The CDR3 region has the DNA TGTGCCAGCAGCCCGGGACTAGGCGGCAATGAGCAGTTCTTC. The full variable domain, in which reference TRBV7-6 and TRBJ2-1 provide the parts outside the CDR3, is GAGVSQSPRYKVTKRGQDVALRCDPISGHVSLYWYRQALGQGPEFLTYFNYEAQQDKSGLPNDRFSAERPEGSISTLTIQRTEQRDSAMYRCASSPGLGGNEQFFGPGTRLTVL.

V is TRBV30 and J is TRBJ1-1; TRBD1 agrees at 9 bases. The CDR3 runs to 13 residues. Germline CDR1 reads GTSNPN; CDR2 reads SVGIG (reference sequence). J was trimmed by 5 bases and V by 3 bases; bases with no gene match: 4. CDR3 in amino acids: CAWRRTGVTEAFF. DNA for the CDR3: TGTGCCTGGAGACGGACAGGGGTGACTGAAGCTTTCTTT.

The J gene is TRBJ2-1, the V gene TRBV4-1; TRBD2 matches 12 bases. J was trimmed by 5 bases and V by 2 bases; bases with no gene match: 7. CDR1 is MGHRA, CDR2 YSYEKL, per germline. CDR3 size: 17 residues. CDR3 nucleotide sequence: TGCGCCAGCAGCCAAACCCTAGCGGGAGGGTCCGACAATGAGCAGTTCTTC. This gives the protein CASSQTLAGGSDNEQFF.

The chain joins TRBV4-2 to TRBJ1-1; the D gene is possibly TRBD1 (5 bases). Per the germline V gene, CDR1 is LGHNA and CDR2 is YNFKEQ. V dropped 6 bases and J dropped 0 bases, with 17 bases sitting between them. There are 16 residues in the CDR3. The CDR3 coding sequence is TGTGCCAGCAGAACCGGACCGGGGGACTTGAACACTGAAGCTTTCTTT. Translating it yields CASRTGPGDLNTEAFF.

The CDR3 is CASSVFSGTPQEGQYF. The CDR3 DNA follows: TGTGCCAGCTCAGTTTTCTCGGGAACCCCGCAGGAGGGGCAGTACTTC. The chain uses TRBV18 and TRBJ2-7, with TRBD2 as a possible D gene (6 bases). CDR3 length: 16 amino acids. The V gene lost 5 bases and the J gene lost 9 bases, with 26 bases spanning the gap. CDR1 and CDR2 (germline): KGHSH, LQKENI.

The chain is built from TRBV6-5 and TRBJ2-7; 8 bases line up with TRBD1. The V gene end was trimmed by 6 bases and the J gene end by 3 bases; junction bases not matched to a gene: 7. CDR1 and CDR2 from the germline V gene are MNHEY and SVGAGI. This CDR3 comprises 14 residues. This chain's CDR3 is CASSTGTGYYEQYF. The DNA of the CDR3 is TGTGCCAGCAGCACCGGGACAGGCTACTACGAGCAGTACTTC.

This chain connects TRBV30 to TRBJ2-5; D not certain. The J call may be incorrect, as the DNA end agrees better with TRBJ2-7. This CDR3 is built from 14 residues. Germline CDR1 and CDR2: GTSNPN and SVGIG (reference sequence). The CDR3 DNA reads as TGTGCCTGGAGTGTACGAGGTGCCCCCGGCGAGCAGTACTTC. Protein: CAWSVRGAPGEQYF.

The rearrangement uses TRBV18 and TRBJ2-5; 11 nucleotides align to TRBD1. The CDR3 runs 15 residues. Germline CDR1 KGHSH, CDR2 LQKENI. The V segment lost 4 bases and the J segment 5 bases; nucleotides outside the gene matches: 6. CDR3 nucleotides: TGTGCCAGCTCACTCGGACAGGGGGCCGTTGAGACCCAGTACTTC. It specifies CASSLGQGAVETQYF.

Details on this clone: Other DNA variants within this sample encode the same CDR3. The V and J genes are TRBV9 and TRBJ1-1, with 8 bases lining up with TRBD1. The CDR3 is 14 residues long. V lost 3 bases and J lost 6; bases outside the gene matches: 7. In germline, CDR1 is SGDLS, CDR2 YYNGEE. The CDR3 sequence: CASSAGQGASEAFF. The CDR3 DNA follows: TGTGCCAGCAGCGCCGGACAGGGAGCATCTGAAGCTTTCTTT.

The chain uses TRBV28 and TRBJ1-1, with 7 bases aligning to TRBD1. With V trimmed by 5 bases and J by 3 bases, 3 bases remained unmatched. CDR1 MDHEN and CDR2 SYDVKM come from the germline V gene. The CDR3 has 13 residues. In DNA, the CDR3 is TGTGCCAGCAGTAGAACAGGGGACACTGAAGCTTTCTTT. It is translated as CASSRTGDTEAFF.